This T cell receptor (beta chain) was profiled in a study of blood T cell repertoires in COVID-19. Study background: Specimens from acute and convalescent COVID-19 originated in the United States, Italy and Spain.

Original processing notes: The assay estimated nucleated cells by amplifying reference gene primers. Libraries were prepared by immunoSEQ multiplex PCR; TCRdb keeps only in-frame clonotypes and omits some of them. That table is the source of V, J and clone size, and D and trimming were worked out from the DNA. The top ten hold about 8.1% of the sample, which has over 200,000 clones, about 83% seen once. This clone was counted between two and nine times. The CDR3 has 15 amino acids. Trimming cost V 4 bases and J 5 bases; bases outside gene matches: 10. Germline V lookup: CDR1 MNHEY, CDR2 SMNVEV (reference sequence).

The rearrangement joins TRBV27 to TRBJ2-5, with 7 bases that match TRBD2. The sequencing input was peripheral blood. The clonotype originates from a woman aged 45-60 years with acute or convalescent COVID-19. CDR3 nucleotides: TGTGCCAGCAGTTCTTCCGCGGGAGCGCTTGAGACCCAGTACTTC. This translates into CASSSSAGALETQYF.